This T cell receptor beta chain appears in the sequencing data of a study of CXCR3-negative and CXCR3-positive naive CD8 T cells. Study-wide points: Memory CD8+ cells showed much lower diversity, while both naive subsets were comparably high.

A remark on this clonotype: Its specificity is unknown.

Libraries were UMI-labeled 5' RACE TRB cDNA. For each CDR3 protein, TCRdb gives one entry from its re-call of the 5' RACE reads, without DNA. In total, the table holds about 50,000 distinct CDR3 sequences. Per the germline V gene, CDR1 is MGHDK and CDR2 is SYGVNS. This CDR3 comprises 14 residues. The CD45RO-CCR7+CD27+CD95- phenotype denoted naive CD8+ T cells. The chain joins TRBV25-1 to TRBJ2-1. Sample: naive CXCR3- CD8+ T cells from blood. Subset here: CD45RO-CCR7+CD27+CD95- naive CD8+ T cells lacking CXCR3 (TNR3-). The clonotype comes from a human donor in good health. Some clones in this sample may be carry-over from other donors' samples. CDR3 loop: CASSEYTSYNEQFF.